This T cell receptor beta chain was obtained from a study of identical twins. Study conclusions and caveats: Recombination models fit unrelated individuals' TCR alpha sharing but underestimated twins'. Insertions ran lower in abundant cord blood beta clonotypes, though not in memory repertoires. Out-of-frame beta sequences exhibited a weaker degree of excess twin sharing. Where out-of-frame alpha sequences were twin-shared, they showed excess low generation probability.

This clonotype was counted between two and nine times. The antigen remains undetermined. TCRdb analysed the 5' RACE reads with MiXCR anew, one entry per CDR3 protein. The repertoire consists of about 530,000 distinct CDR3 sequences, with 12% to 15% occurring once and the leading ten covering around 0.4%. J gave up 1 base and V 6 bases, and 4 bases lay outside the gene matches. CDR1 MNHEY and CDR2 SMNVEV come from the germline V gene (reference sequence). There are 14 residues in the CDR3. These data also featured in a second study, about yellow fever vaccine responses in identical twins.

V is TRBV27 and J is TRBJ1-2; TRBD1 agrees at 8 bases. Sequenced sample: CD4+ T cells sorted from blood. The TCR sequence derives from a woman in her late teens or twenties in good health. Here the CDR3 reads CASRGTGVNYGYTF. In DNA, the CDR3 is TGTGCCAGCAGGGGGACAGGTGTTAACTATGGCTACACCTTC.